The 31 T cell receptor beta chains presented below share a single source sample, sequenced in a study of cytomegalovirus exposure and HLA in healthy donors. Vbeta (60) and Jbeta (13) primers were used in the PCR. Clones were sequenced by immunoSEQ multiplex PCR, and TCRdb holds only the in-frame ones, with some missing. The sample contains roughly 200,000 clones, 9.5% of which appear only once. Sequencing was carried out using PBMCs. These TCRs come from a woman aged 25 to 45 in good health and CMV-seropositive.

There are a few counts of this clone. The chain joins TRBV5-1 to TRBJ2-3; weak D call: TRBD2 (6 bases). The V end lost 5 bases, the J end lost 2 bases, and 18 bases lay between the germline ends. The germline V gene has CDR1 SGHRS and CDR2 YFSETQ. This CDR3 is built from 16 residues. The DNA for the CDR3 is TGCGCCAGCAGTCCTCTTTCGAGCGGGTACACAGATACGCAGTATTTT. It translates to CASSPLSSGYTDTQYF.

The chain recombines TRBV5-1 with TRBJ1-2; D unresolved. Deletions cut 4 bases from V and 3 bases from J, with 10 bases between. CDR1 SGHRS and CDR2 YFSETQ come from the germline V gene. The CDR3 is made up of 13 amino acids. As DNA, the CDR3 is TGCGCCAGCAGCGCTGACGGAGACTATGGCTACACCTTC. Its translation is CASSADGDYGYTF.

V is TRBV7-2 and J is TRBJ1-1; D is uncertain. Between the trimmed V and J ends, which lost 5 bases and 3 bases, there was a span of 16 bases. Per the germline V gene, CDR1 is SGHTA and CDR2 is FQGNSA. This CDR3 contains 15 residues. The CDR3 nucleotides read TGTGCCAGCAGCCGGAGGAGGACCCTGGACACTGAAGCTTTCTTT. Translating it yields CASSRRRTLDTEAFF.

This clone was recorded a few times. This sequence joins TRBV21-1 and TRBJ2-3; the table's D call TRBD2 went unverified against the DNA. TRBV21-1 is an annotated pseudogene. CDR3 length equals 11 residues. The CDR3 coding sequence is TGTGCCAGCAACTTCACAGATACGCAGTATTTT. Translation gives CASNFTDTQYF.

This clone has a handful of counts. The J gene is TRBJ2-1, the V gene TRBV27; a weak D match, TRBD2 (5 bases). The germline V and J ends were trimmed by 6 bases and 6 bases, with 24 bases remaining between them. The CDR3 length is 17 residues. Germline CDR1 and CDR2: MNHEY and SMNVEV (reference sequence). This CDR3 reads CASRASAALTWSNEQFF. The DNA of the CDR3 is TGTGCCAGCAGGGCATCAGCGGCCCTAACGTGGTCCAATGAGCAGTTCTTC.

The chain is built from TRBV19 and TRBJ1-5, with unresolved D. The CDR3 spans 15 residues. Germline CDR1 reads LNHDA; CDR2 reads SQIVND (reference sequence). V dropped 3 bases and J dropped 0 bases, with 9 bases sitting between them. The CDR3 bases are TGTGCCAGTAGTATTACCGACACTAGCAATCAGCCCCAGCATTTT. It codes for CASSITDTSNQPQHF.

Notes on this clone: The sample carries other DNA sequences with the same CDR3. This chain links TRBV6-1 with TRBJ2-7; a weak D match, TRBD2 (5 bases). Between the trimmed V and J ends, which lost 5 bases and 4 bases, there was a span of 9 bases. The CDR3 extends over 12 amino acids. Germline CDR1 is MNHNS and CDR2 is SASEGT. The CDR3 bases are TGTGCCAGCAGTCGAACTAGTTACGAGCAGTACTTC. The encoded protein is CASSRTSYEQYF.

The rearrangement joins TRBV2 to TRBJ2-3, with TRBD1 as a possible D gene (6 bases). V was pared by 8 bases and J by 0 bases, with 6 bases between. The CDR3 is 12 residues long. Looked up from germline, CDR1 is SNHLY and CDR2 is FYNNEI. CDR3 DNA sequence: TGTGCCAGCGGGGGCAGCACAGATACGCAGTATTTT. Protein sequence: CASGGSTDTQYF. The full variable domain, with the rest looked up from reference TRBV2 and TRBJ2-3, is EPEVTQTPSHQVTQMGQEVILRCVPISNHLYFYWYRQILGQKVEFLVSFYNNEISEKSEIFDDQFSVERPDGSNFTLKIRSTKLEDSAMYFCASGGSTDTQYFGPGTRLTVL.

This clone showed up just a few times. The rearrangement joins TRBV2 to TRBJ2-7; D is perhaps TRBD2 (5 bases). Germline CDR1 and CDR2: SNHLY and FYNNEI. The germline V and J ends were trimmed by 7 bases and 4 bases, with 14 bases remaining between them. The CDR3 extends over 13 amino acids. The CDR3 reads CASNLGSWYEQYF. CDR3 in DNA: TGTGCCAGCAATCTTGGGAGTTGGTACGAGCAGTACTTC. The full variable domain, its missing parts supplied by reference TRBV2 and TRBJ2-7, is EPEVTQTPSHQVTQMGQEVILRCVPISNHLYFYWYRQILGQKVEFLVSFYNNEISEKSEIFDDQFSVERPDGSNFTLKIRSTKLEDSAMYFCASNLGSWYEQYFGPGTRLTVT.

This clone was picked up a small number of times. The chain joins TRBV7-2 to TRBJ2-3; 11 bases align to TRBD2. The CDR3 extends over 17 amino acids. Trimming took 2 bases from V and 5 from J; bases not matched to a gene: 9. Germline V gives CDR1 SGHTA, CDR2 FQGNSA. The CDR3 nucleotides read TGTGCCAGCAGCTTAAACCCCGGGACTAGCGGAAGAGATACGCAGTATTTT. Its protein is CASSLNPGTSGRDTQYF. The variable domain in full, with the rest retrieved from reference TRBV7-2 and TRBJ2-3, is GAGVSQSPSNKVTEKGKDVELRCDPISGHTALYWYRQSLGQGLEFLIYFQGNSAPDKSGLPSDRFSAERTGGSVSTLTIQRTQQEDSAVYLCASSLNPGTSGRDTQYFGPGTRLTVL.

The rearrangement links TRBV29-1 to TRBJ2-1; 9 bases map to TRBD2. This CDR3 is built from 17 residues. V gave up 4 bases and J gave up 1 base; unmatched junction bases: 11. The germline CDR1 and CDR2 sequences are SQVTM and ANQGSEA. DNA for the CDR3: TGCAGCGTTGGGGTAGCGGGAGTCCCAAAATCCTACAATGAGCAGTTCTTC. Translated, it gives CSVGVAGVPKSYNEQFF.

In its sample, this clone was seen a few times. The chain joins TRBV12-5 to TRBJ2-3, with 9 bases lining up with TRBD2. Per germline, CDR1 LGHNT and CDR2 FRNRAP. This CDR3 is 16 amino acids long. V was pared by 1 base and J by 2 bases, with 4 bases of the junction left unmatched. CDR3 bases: TGTGCTAGTGGTTTGGGACTAGCGGCTTACACAGATACGCAGTATTTT. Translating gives CASGLGLAAYTDTQYF.

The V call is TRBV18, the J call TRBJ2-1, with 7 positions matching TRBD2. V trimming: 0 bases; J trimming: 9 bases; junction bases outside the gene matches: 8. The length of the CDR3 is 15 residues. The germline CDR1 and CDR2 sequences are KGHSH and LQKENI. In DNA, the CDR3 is TGTGCCAGCTCACCACCATCGAGGCGGGAGAGTGAGCAGTTCTTC. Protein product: CASSPPSRRESEQFF.

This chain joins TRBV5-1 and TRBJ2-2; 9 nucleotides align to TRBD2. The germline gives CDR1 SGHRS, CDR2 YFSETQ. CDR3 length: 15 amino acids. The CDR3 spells CATFAGGPNTGELFF. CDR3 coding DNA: TGCGCGACTTTCGCGGGAGGGCCCAACACCGGGGAGCTGTTTTTT.

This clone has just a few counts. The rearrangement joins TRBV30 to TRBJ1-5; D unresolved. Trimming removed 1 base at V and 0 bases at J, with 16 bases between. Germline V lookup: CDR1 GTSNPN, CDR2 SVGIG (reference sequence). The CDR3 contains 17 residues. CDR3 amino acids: CAWSDGWAVYSNQPQHF. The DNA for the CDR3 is TGTGCCTGGAGTGACGGTTGGGCAGTCTATAGCAATCAGCCCCAGCATTTT.

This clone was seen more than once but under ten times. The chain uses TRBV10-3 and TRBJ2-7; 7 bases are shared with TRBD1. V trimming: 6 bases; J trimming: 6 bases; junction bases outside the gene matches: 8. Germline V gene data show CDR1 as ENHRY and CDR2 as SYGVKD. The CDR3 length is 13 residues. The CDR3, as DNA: TGTGCCATCAGGGGAACACAGGGGTCCGAGCAGTACTTC. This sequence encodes CAIRGTQGSEQYF.

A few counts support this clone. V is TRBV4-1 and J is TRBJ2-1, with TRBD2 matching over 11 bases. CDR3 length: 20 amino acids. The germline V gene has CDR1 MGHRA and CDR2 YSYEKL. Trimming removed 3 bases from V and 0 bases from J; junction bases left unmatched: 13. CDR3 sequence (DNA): TGCGCCAGCAGCCATCTCGGGACTAGCGGAGCCCCCCACTCCTACAATGAGCAGTTCTTC. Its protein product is CASSHLGTSGAPHSYNEQFF.

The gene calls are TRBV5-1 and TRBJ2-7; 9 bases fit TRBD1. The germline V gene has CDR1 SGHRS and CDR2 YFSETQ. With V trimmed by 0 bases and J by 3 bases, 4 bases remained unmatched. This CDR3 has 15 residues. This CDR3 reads CASSLVGTGNYEQYF. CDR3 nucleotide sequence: TGCGCCAGCAGCTTGGTCGGGACAGGGAACTACGAGCAGTACTTC.

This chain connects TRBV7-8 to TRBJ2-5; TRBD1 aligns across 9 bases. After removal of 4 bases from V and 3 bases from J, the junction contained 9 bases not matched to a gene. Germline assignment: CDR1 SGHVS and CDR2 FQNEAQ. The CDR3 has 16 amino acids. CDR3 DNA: TGTGCCAGCAGCTGGAACCCCGGGACAGGGAAAGAGACCCAGTACTTC. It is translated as CASSWNPGTGKETQYF.

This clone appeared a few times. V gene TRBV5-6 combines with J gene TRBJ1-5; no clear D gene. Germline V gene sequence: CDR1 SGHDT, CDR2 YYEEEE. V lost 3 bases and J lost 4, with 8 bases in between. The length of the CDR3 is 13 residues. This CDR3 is CASSYNPNQPQHF. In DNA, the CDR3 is TGTGCCAGCAGCTATAATCCGAATCAGCCCCAGCATTTT. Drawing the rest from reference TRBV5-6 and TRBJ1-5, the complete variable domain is DAGVTQSPTHLIKTRGQQVTLRCSPKSGHDTVSWYQQALGQGPQFIFQYYEEEERQRGNFPDRFSGHQFPNYSSELNVNALLLGDSALYLCASSYNPNQPQHFGDGTRLSIL.

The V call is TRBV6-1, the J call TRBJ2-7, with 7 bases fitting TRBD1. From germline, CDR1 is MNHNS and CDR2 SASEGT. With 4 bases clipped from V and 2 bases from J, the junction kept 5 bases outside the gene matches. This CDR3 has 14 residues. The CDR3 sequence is CASSGRTGPYEQYF. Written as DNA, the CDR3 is TGTGCCAGCAGTGGGCGGACAGGACCCTACGAGCAGTACTTC.

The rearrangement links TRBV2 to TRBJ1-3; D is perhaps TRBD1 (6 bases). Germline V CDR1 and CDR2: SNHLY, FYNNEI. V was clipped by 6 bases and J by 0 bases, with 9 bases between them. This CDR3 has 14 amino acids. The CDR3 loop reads CASSGQRSGNTIYF. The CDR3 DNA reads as TGTGCCAGCAGCGGACAGCGCTCTGGAAACACCATATATTTT.

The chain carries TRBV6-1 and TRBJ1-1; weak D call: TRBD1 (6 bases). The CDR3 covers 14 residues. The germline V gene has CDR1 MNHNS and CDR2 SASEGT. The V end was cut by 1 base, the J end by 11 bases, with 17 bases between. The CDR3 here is CASSEVQGMKLAFF. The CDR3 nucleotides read TGTGCCAGCAGTGAAGTTCAGGGGATGAAATTGGCTTTCTTT.

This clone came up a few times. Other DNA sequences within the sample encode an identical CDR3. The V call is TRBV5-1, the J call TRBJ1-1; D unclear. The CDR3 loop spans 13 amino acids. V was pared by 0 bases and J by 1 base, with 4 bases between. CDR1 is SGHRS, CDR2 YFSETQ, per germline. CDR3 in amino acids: CASSLAGNTEAFF. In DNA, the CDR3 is TGCGCCAGCAGCTTGGCCGGGAACACTGAAGCTTTCTTT.

The CDR3 DNA reads as TGTGCTAGTGGTTCCCATTCCGGAGGGGTTGATAGTGAAGCTTTCTTT. Protein product: CASGSHSGGVDSEAFF. This chain connects TRBV12-5 to TRBJ1-1; TRBD1 might be the D (5 bases). Germline-derived CDR1 and CDR2 are LGHNT and FRNRAP. V was pared by 4 bases and J by 7 bases, with 22 bases between. The CDR3 loop spans 16 amino acids.

In nucleotides, the CDR3 is TGTGCCAGCAGTGTGCCTAGCGGGAGCTCCTACAATGAGCAGTTCTTC. It translates to CASSVPSGSSYNEQFF. This rearrangement joins TRBV2 to TRBJ2-1; 10 nucleotides line up with TRBD2. The CDR3 contains 16 residues. Trimming cost V 4 bases and J 0 bases; bases outside gene matches: 3. Per the germline V gene, CDR1 is SNHLY and CDR2 is FYNNEI.

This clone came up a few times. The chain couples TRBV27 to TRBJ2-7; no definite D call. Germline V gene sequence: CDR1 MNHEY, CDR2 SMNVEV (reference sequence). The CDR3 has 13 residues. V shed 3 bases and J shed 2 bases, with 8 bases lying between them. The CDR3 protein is CASSFNSPYEQYF. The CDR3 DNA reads TGTGCCAGCAGTTTTAACAGTCCCTACGAGCAGTACTTC.

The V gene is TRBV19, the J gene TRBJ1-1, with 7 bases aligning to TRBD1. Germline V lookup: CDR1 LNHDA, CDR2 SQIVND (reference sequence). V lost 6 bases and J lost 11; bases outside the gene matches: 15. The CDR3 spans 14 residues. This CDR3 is CASRVGQFSGVAFF. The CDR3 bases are TGTGCCAGTAGGGTGGGACAGTTTTCTGGAGTGGCTTTCTTT.

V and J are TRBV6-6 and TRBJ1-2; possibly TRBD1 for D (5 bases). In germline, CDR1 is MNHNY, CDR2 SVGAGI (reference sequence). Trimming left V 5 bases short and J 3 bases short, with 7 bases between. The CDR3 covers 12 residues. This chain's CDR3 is CASSLQDYGYTF. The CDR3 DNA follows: TGTGCCAGCAGTCTACAGGACTATGGCTACACCTTC.

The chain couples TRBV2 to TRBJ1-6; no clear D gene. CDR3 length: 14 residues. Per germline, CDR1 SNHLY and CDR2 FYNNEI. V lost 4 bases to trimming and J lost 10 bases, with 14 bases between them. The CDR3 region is CASSAGSTPSPLHF. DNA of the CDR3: TGTGCCAGCAGTGCGGGTAGTACACCCTCACCCCTCCACTTT.

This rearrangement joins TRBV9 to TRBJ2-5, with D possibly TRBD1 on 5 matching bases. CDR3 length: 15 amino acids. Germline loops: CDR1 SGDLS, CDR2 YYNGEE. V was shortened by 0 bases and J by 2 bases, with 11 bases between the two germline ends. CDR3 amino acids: CASSVGAGLQETQYF. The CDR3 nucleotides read TGTGCCAGCAGCGTAGGGGCAGGGCTTCAAGAGACCCAGTACTTC.